One sample yielded the 23 T cell receptor beta chains listed below, sequenced in a study of radiation and T cells in renal cell carcinoma. Noted time point: blood 4 weeks post-SBRT, at nephrectomy. Noted treatment: 15 Gy SBRT to primary tumor, nephrectomy 4 weeks later. Sequencing used immunoSEQ multiplex PCR; TCRdb keeps in-frame clones, though not all of them. The sample consists of about 140,000 clones, approximately 86% of them appearing once. Here the sequenced sample was blood, taken from a patient whose treatment included radiotherapy and nephrectomy. The source of these receptors is a woman aged 50 to 60 with renal cell carcinoma.

This chain connects TRBV4-1 to TRBJ2-7; 8 nucleotides match TRBD1. This CDR3 contains 15 residues. Germline V lookup: CDR1 MGHRA, CDR2 YSYEKL. Trimming removed 1 base from V and 4 bases from J; junction bases left unmatched: 6. In nucleotides, the CDR3 is TGCGCCAGCAGCCAAGGTGGACAGGGCCGGTACGAGCAGTACTTC. This sequence encodes CASSQGGQGRYEQYF.

The chain has TRBV7-2 and TRBJ1-6, with D perhaps TRBD1 (5 bases). This CDR3 is built from 15 residues. Germline assignment: CDR1 SGHTA and CDR2 FQGNSA. The germline V and J ends were trimmed by 5 bases and 3 bases, with 11 bases remaining between them. The chain's CDR3 is CASSATGDYNSPLHF. The CDR3 DNA is TGTGCCAGCAGCGCCACGGGGGACTATAATTCACCCCTCCACTTT.

The chain combines TRBV13 with TRBJ1-1; D is perhaps TRBD1 (6 bases). V was clipped by 5 bases and J by 3 bases, with 19 bases between them. Per germline, CDR1 PRHDT and CDR2 FYEKMQ (reference sequence). This CDR3 region has 16 residues. The CDR3 DNA is TGTGCCAGCAGCGATCATAAGACAGGTCTCCACACTGAAGCTTTCTTT. Translating gives CASSDHKTGLHTEAFF.

The V call is TRBV2, the J call TRBJ2-1; 8 bases are a match to TRBD1. After removal of 4 bases from V and 2 bases from J, the junction contained 1 base not matched to a gene. The CDR3 is 14 amino acids. Looked up from germline, CDR1 is SNHLY and CDR2 is FYNNEI. The CDR3, as DNA: TGTGCCAGCAGTGCAGGGGGCCCCTACAATGAGCAGTTCTTC. As protein: CASSAGGPYNEQFF. The entire variable domain, with the rest obtained from reference TRBV2 and TRBJ2-1, is as follows: EPEVTQTPSHQVTQMGQEVILRCVPISNHLYFYWYRQILGQKVEFLVSFYNNEISEKSEIFDDQFSVERPDGSNFTLKIRSTKLEDSAMYFCASSAGGPYNEQFFGPGTRLTVL.

V gene TRBV4-3 combines with J gene TRBJ1-1, with D perhaps TRBD1 (5 bases). Trimming pared 1 base from V and 5 bases from J, leaving 14 bases between. The CDR3 extends over 15 amino acids. Germline CDR1 is LGHNA and CDR2 is YSLEER. The CDR3 bases are TGCGCCAGCAGCCAAGTTGGCAGGGAGTCGACTGAAGCTTTCTTT. Its protein product is CASSQVGRESTEAFF.

The genes are TRBV4-1 and TRBJ2-7, with 7 bases that match TRBD1. Germline loops: CDR1 MGHRA, CDR2 YSYEKL. Unmatched junction bases numbered 11, after V lost 3 bases and J lost 6 bases. The CDR3 sequence is 15 residues long. CDR3 bases: TGCGCCAGCAGCCAGACCGACAGGGTTCCCGGCGAGCAGTACTTC. As protein: CASSQTDRVPGEQYF.

CDR3 residues: CASSFPHTGELFF. CDR3 DNA: TGTGCCAGCAGCTTCCCCCACACCGGGGAGCTGTTTTTT. V and J are TRBV7-2 and TRBJ2-2; D unclear. Germline CDR1 is SGHTA and CDR2 is FQGNSA. The CDR3 covers 13 residues. Trimming took 3 bases from V and 3 from J, leaving 5 bases between them.

The chain recombines TRBV4-3 with TRBJ2-2; a weak D match, TRBD1 (6 bases). V lost 4 bases and J 6 bases, leaving 15 bases between the germline ends. CDR1 and CDR2 from the germline V gene are LGHNA and YSLEER. This CDR3 spans 15 amino acids. CDR3 nucleotide sequence: TGCGCCAGCAGCCTCACGGGACACAACTCCGGGGAGCTGTTTTTT. Residues: CASSLTGHNSGELFF.

On this clone: This sample also contains other DNA sequences that code for the same CDR3. The chain links TRBV5-4 to TRBJ2-5, with D uncertain. The germline CDR1 and CDR2 sequences are SGHNT and YYREEE (reference sequence). The CDR3 totals 13 residues. Trimming took off 0 bases at V and 5 bases at J, with 8 bases between the two ends. CDR3 loop: CASSLEGKETQYF. CDR3 coding DNA: TGTGCCAGCAGCTTGGAAGGGAAGGAGACCCAGTACTTC.

The chain combines TRBV18 with TRBJ1-4; 12 nucleotides align to TRBD1. After removal of 4 bases from V and 5 bases from J, the junction contained 8 bases not matched to a gene. CDR1 and CDR2 (germline): KGHSH, LQKENI. This CDR3 is built from 17 residues. The CDR3 DNA follows: TGTGCCAGCTCACGGGACAGGGGGCCAGCCTTAAATGAAAAACTGTTTTTT. Translating gives CASSRDRGPALNEKLFF.

V gene TRBV5-1 combines with J gene TRBJ2-3; TRBD2 matches 7 bases. V trimming: 6 bases; J trimming: 2 bases; junction bases outside the gene matches: 15. Germline V lookup: CDR1 SGHRS, CDR2 YFSETQ. This CDR3 contains 17 residues. For the CDR3, the DNA is TGCGCCAGCAAGGAGAAACTTAGCGGGCGGAACACAGATACGCAGTATTTT. Translated: CASKEKLSGRNTDTQYF.

The chain is built from TRBV7-2 and TRBJ2-7, with 10 bases fitting TRBD2. This CDR3 is 16 amino acids long. Per germline, CDR1 SGHTA and CDR2 FQGNSA. J gave up 3 bases and V 5 bases, and 10 bases lay outside the gene matches. The CDR3 spells CASSEGVSSGGYEQYF. The DNA for the CDR3 is TGTGCCAGCAGCGAGGGTGTATCTAGCGGGGGCTACGAGCAGTACTTC.

Only one count was recorded for this clone. The CDR3 is CASLPGGAYEQYF. The DNA for the CDR3 is TGTGCCAGCCTACCCGGGGGGGCCTACGAGCAGTACTTC. This rearrangement joins TRBV7-9 to TRBJ2-7; 8 positions agree with TRBD2. The CDR3 is made up of 13 amino acids. Losses at the gene ends were 8 bases for V and 2 bases for J; bases not matched to a gene: 5. Germline lookup yields CDR1 SEHNR and CDR2 FQNEAQ (reference sequence).

The V and J genes are TRBV30 and TRBJ2-3; no clear D gene. Germline V CDR1 and CDR2: GTSNPN, SVGIG (reference sequence). Trimming left V 1 base short and J 1 base short, with 6 bases between. This CDR3 has 13 residues. As DNA, the CDR3 is TGTGCCTGGAGTGAGGACGGCACAGATACGCAGTATTTT. This codes for CAWSEDGTDTQYF.

The chain has TRBV25-1 and TRBJ1-4; 8 nucleotides agree with TRBD1. The CDR3 consists of 14 residues. CDR1 is MGHDK and CDR2 is SYGVNS in the germline V gene. With 8 bases clipped from V and 6 bases from J, the junction kept 8 bases outside the gene matches. Here the CDR3 DNA reads TGTGCCAGCGGACTAAACAGGGGGGATGAAAAACTGTTTTTT. Encoded protein: CASGLNRGDEKLFF. Filled out from reference TRBV25-1 and TRBJ1-4, the complete variable domain reads EADIYQTPRYLVIGTGKKITLECSQTMGHDKMYWYQQDPGMELHLIHYSYGVNSTEKGDLSSESTVSRIRTEHFPLTLESARPSHTSQYLCASGLNRGDEKLFFGSGTQLSVL.

This clone was seen only once. The chain employs TRBV18 and TRBJ1-1, with a tentative D call TRBD1 (6 bases). Trimming removed 5 bases from V and 1 base from J, with 8 bases in between. This CDR3 comprises 13 residues. Germline lookup yields CDR1 KGHSH and CDR2 LQKENI. DNA for the CDR3: TGTGCCAGCTCAGTACAGGGGAACACTGAAGCTTTCTTT. This encodes CASSVQGNTEAFF.

The table lists this clone with a few counts. The chain is built from TRBV9 and TRBJ2-4, with D perhaps matching TRBD1 (6 bases). The germline V gene has CDR1 SGDLS and CDR2 YYNGEE. The V end was cut by 1 base, the J end by 5 bases, with 10 bases between. The CDR3 length is 14 residues. CDR3 in amino acids: CASSVTGSENIQYF. The CDR3 bases are TGTGCCAGCAGCGTAACAGGGTCGGAAAACATTCAGTACTTC.

As regards this clone: Mismatch with germline at one junction end may stem from a read error. The chain joins TRBV5-8 to TRBJ1-2; D may be TRBD1 (5 bases). Per germline, CDR1 SGHTS and CDR2 YDEGEE. CDR3 length: 14 residues. The CDR3 here is CASSLGQYWYGYAF. The DNA of the CDR3 is TGTGCCAGCAGCTTGGGACAGTATTGGTATGGCTACGCCTTC.

The chain is built from TRBV9 and TRBJ1-5; D call uncertain. This CDR3 has 18 residues. In germline, CDR1 is SGDLS, CDR2 YYNGEE. Deletions cut 0 bases from V and 2 bases from J, with 18 bases between. The CDR3 DNA sequence: TGTGCCAGCAGCGTAGCCCCCCGCCTCGGAGGAGGCAATCAGCCCCAGCATTTT. The encoded protein is CASSVAPRLGGGNQPQHF.

CDR3 protein: CASSPEGLRAAGELFF. In nucleotides, the CDR3 is TGTGCCAGCAGCCCCGAAGGATTGAGGGCGGCCGGGGAGCTGTTTTTT. The V gene is TRBV7-2, the J gene TRBJ2-2, with D perhaps TRBD2 (5 bases). The CDR3 totals 16 residues. The V gene lost 5 bases and the J gene lost 6 bases, with 19 bases spanning the gap. Germline V CDR1 and CDR2: SGHTA, FQGNSA.

This clone has just one count. The rearrangement uses TRBV18 and TRBJ2-7, with D possibly TRBD2 on 5 matching bases. The CDR3 runs to 14 residues. V gave up 0 bases and J gave up 5 bases, with 11 bases separating them. The germline V gene has CDR1 KGHSH and CDR2 LQKENI. The DNA for the CDR3 is TGTGCCAGCTCACCACCGTCACTAGACCACGAGCAGTACTTC. It translates to CASSPPSLDHEQYF.

The chain uses TRBV10-1 and TRBJ1-1, with TRBD1 matching over 12 bases. Germline V gene sequence: CDR1 WNHNN, CDR2 SYGVQD (reference sequence). V shed 4 bases and J 5 bases; nucleotides not matched to a gene: 11. The CDR3 totals 17 residues. CDR3 in DNA: TGCGCCAGCAGTGGATCCCCGGGACAGGGGGCGAGAACTGAAGCTTTCTTT. It translates to CASSGSPGQGARTEAFF.

CDR3 in amino acids: CASSQDAQVGTEAFF. In nucleotides, the CDR3 is TGCGCCAGCAGCCAAGATGCCCAAGTGGGAACTGAAGCTTTCTTT. The chain joins TRBV4-1 to TRBJ1-1; unclear D gene. V lost 0 bases to trimming and J lost 5 bases, with 13 bases between them. Germline values: CDR1 MGHRA, CDR2 YSYEKL. The CDR3 runs 15 residues.